The 19 T cell receptor beta chains reported below all come from one sample, sequenced in a study of blood T cell repertoires in COVID-19. Some clones are missing from TCRdb's copy, which holds only in-frame ones; the method was immunoSEQ multiplex PCR. The table includes over 150,000 clones, roughly four fifths detected once. What was sequenced was peripheral blood. The receptors come from an elderly woman with COVID-19, enrolled during active disease.

This clone turned up a few times. Additional DNA sequences in this sample encode the identical CDR3. V usage is TRBV3-1 (or the pseudogene TRBV3-2) and J usage is TRBJ2-3; 9 nucleotides align to TRBD2. V trimming: 1 base; J trimming: 3 bases; junction bases outside the gene matches: 2. Germline CDR1 and CDR2: LGHDT and YNNKEL (reference sequence). The CDR3 length is 15 residues. CDR3 loop: CASSQVSGRTDTQYF. CDR3 nucleotides: TGTGCCAGCAGCCAAGTTAGCGGGAGAACAGATACGCAGTATTTT.

The CDR3 sequence is CASSSSSTTGLRSYNEQFF. Here the CDR3 DNA reads TGTGCCAGCAGCTCCTCAAGTACCACGGGACTCCGATCCTACAATGAGCAGTTCTTC. The chain is built from TRBV7-8 and TRBJ2-1, with a weak D call TRBD2 (6 bases). The CDR3 length is 19 residues. CDR1 is SGHVS and CDR2 is FQNEAQ in the germline V gene. Trimming left V 4 bases short and J 1 base short, with 23 bases between.

This clone turned up a few times. V usage is TRBV5-1 and J usage is TRBJ2-4, with TRBD1 identical over 10 bases. Germline lookup yields CDR1 SGHRS and CDR2 YFSETQ. This CDR3 spans 16 amino acids. J gave up 1 base and V 4 bases, and 5 bases lay outside the gene matches. The CDR3 region is CASSPRQGAAKNIQYF. DNA of the CDR3: TGCGCCAGCAGCCCCCGACAGGGGGCGGCCAAAAACATTCAGTACTTC. The full variable domain, its missing parts supplied by reference TRBV5-1 and TRBJ2-4, is KAGVTQTPRYLIKTRGQQVTLSCSPISGHRSVSWYQQTPGQGLQFLFEYFSETQRNKGNFPGRFSGRQFSNSRSEMNVSTLELGDSALYLCASSPRQGAAKNIQYFGAGTRLSVL.

The chain carries TRBV29-1 and TRBJ1-3, with D possibly being TRBD1 (6 bases). The CDR3 length is 15 residues. Germline loops: CDR1 SQVTM, CDR2 ANQGSEA. Trimming pared 5 bases from V and 4 bases from J, leaving 18 bases between. CDR3 region: CSVRTGGQLGNTIYF. For the CDR3, the DNA is TGCAGCGTTCGAACCGGGGGGCAGCTAGGAAACACCATATATTTT.

This clone was counted only a few times. The rearrangement uses TRBV6-5 and TRBJ2-7; 10 bases are shared with TRBD1. In germline, CDR1 is MNHEY, CDR2 SVGAGI. The CDR3 runs 15 residues. Losses at the gene ends were 6 bases for V and 6 bases for J; bases not matched to a gene: 11. The CDR3 is CASREPGQGRVEQYF. CDR3 in DNA: TGTGCCAGCAGGGAGCCGGGACAGGGGCGGGTCGAGCAGTACTTC.

V usage is TRBV7-9 and J usage is TRBJ2-5, with D possibly being TRBD2 (5 bases). There are 13 residues in the CDR3. V dropped 3 bases and J dropped 3 bases, with 8 bases sitting between them. Germline values: CDR1 SEHNR, CDR2 FQNEAQ (reference sequence). CDR3 nucleotides: TGTGCCAGCAGCTTTGCCGGGGAAGAGACCCAGTACTTC. Amino acids: CASSFAGEETQYF. Using reference TRBV7-9 and TRBJ2-5 for the parts outside the CDR3, the full variable domain is DTGVSQNPRHKITKRGQNVTFRCDPISEHNRLYWYRQTLGQGPEFLTYFQNEAQLEKSRLLSDRFSAERPKGSFSTLEIQRTEQGDSAMYLCASSFAGEETQYFGPGTRLLVL.

The chain uses TRBV5-6 and TRBJ2-3, with 16 bases identical to TRBD2. Germline-derived CDR1 and CDR2 are SGHDT and YYEEEE. Unmatched junction bases numbered 16, after V lost 7 bases and J lost 5 bases. The CDR3 totals 19 residues. This chain's CDR3 is CASAPGTSGRAKPQDTQYF. The DNA of the CDR3 is TGTGCCAGCGCGCCCGGGACTAGCGGGAGGGCCAAACCTCAAGATACGCAGTATTTT.

The V gene is TRBV5-1, the J gene TRBJ1-1, with D possibly matching TRBD1 (5 bases). CDR3 length: 14 residues. Germline values: CDR1 SGHRS, CDR2 YFSETQ. V was trimmed by 4 bases and J by 0 bases, leaving 10 bases between them. CDR3: CASSQYRLNTEAFF. The CDR3 DNA follows: TGCGCCAGCAGCCAGTACAGGTTGAACACTGAAGCTTTCTTT. Variable domain in full (rest from reference TRBV5-1 and TRBJ1-1): KAGVTQTPRYLIKTRGQQVTLSCSPISGHRSVSWYQQTPGQGLQFLFEYFSETQRNKGNFPGRFSGRQFSNSRSEMNVSTLELGDSALYLCASSQYRLNTEAFFGQGTRLTVV.

This clone occurred a few times. The CDR3 spells CASSPDRGVGYTF. The DNA for the CDR3 is TGTGCCAGCAGCCCTGACAGGGGTGTGGGCTACACCTTC. This sequence joins TRBV11-2 and TRBJ1-2; 8 bases align to TRBD1. CDR1 SGHAT and CDR2 FQNNGV come from the germline V gene. This CDR3 region has 13 residues. Trimming took 5 bases from V and 8 from J; bases not matched to a gene: 7.

This clone has a handful of counts. The chain recombines TRBV6-2 or TRBV6-3 with TRBJ2-5; 8 bases match TRBD1. With V trimmed by 6 bases and J by 4 bases, 7 bases remained unmatched. Looked up from germline, CDR1 is MNHEY and CDR2 is SVGEGT. The CDR3 runs to 14 residues. CDR3 protein: CASSMDRARETQYF. The CDR3 nucleotides are TGTGCCAGCAGCATGGACAGGGCTCGAGAGACCCAGTACTTC.

J is TRBJ1-2 and V is TRBV5-5; 12 nucleotides match TRBD1. Trimming removed 3 bases from V and 2 bases from J; junction bases left unmatched: 5. CDR1 and CDR2 from the germline V gene are SGHKS and YYEKEE (reference sequence). The CDR3 runs 16 residues. As DNA, the CDR3 is TGTGCCAGCAGCTCCGGGACAGGGGGCCAGAACTATGGCTACACCTTC. Protein sequence: CASSSGTGGQNYGYTF.

Written as DNA, the CDR3 is TGTGCCAGCAGTTCGACGGGACACCGCAATCAGCCCCAGCATTTT. Protein: CASSSTGHRNQPQHF. The rearrangement uses TRBV28 and TRBJ1-5; maybe TRBD1 (6 bases). The germline V gene has CDR1 MDHEN and CDR2 SYDVKM. The CDR3 has 15 amino acids. V was trimmed by 4 bases and J by 2 bases, leaving 12 bases between them.

V gene TRBV2 combines with J gene TRBJ1-4; no reliable D call. The length of the CDR3 is 12 residues. Looked up from germline, CDR1 is SNHLY and CDR2 is FYNNEI. Trimming took 3 bases from V and 7 from J, leaving 6 bases between them. The CDR3 loop reads CASSDLAEKLFF. DNA of the CDR3: TGTGCCAGCAGTGACTTGGCTGAAAAACTGTTTTTT.

The V and J genes are TRBV10-3 and TRBJ2-2; TRBD2 aligns across 13 bases. Unmatched junction bases numbered 6, after V lost 10 bases and J lost 4 bases. In germline, CDR1 is ENHRY, CDR2 SYGVKD. This CDR3 spans 15 amino acids. The CDR3 region has the DNA TGTGCCAGCAGACTAGCGGGAGGAGCCACCGGGGAGCTGTTTTTT. This encodes CASRLAGGATGELFF.

The rearrangement uses TRBV15 and TRBJ2-2; D is unclear. The CDR3 consists of 13 residues. The germline gives CDR1 LNHNV, CDR2 YYDKDF (reference sequence). Trimming shortened V by 2 bases and J by 6 bases, and 7 bases separated the two germline ends. Written as DNA, the CDR3 is TGTGCCACCAGCAGAAATCTTGCCGGGGAGCTGTTTTTT. Amino acids: CATSRNLAGELFF.

The CDR3 DNA follows: TGTGCCAGCAGGTCCACAGGGGGTGAGCAGTTCTTC. Amino acids: CASRSTGGEQFF. The chain employs TRBV2 and TRBJ2-1; 8 bases are shared with TRBD1. Losses at the gene ends were 6 bases for V and 9 bases for J; bases not matched to a gene: 4. CDR1 and CDR2 (germline): SNHLY, FYNNEI. This CDR3 contains 12 residues.

The chain is built from TRBV10-2 and TRBJ2-5, with 9 bases identical to TRBD1. CDR3 length equals 16 residues. Trimming cost V 3 bases and J 1 base; bases outside gene matches: 6. Germline CDR1 and CDR2: WSHSY and SAAADI. The CDR3 DNA is TGCGCCAGCAGTGAAGTTTGGACAGGGGTCCAAGAGACCCAGTACTTC. Translated, it gives CASSEVWTGVQETQYF.

This clone was recorded a few times. This sequence joins TRBV5-8 and TRBJ2-7; 7 bases are shared with TRBD2. Germline-derived CDR1 and CDR2 are SGHTS and YDEGEE. V gave up 4 bases and J gave up 3 bases; unmatched junction bases: 4. This CDR3 contains 13 residues. The CDR3 DNA reads as TGTGCCAGCAGCCGGGGGGTCCTCTACGAGCAGTACTTC. As protein: CASSRGVLYEQYF. Full variable domain (missing parts from reference TRBV5-8 and TRBJ2-7): EAGVTQSPTHLIKTRGQQATLRCSPISGHTSVYWYQQALGLGLQFLLWYDEGEERNRGNFPPRFSGRQFPNYSSELNVNALELEDSALYLCASSRGVLYEQYFGPGTRLTVT.

This chain connects TRBV7-9 to TRBJ1-4; D call uncertain. The length of the CDR3 is 14 residues. Germline V CDR1 and CDR2: SEHNR, FQNEAQ (reference sequence). Deletions cut 4 bases from V and 2 bases from J, with 8 bases between. The CDR3 reads CASSSHTTNEKLFF. Written as DNA, the CDR3 is TGTGCCAGCAGCTCCCACACCACTAATGAAAAACTGTTTTTT.